This T cell receptor (beta chain) was documented in a study of beta chain features in type 1 diabetes. About the research overall: Examination covered around 100 million sorted cells spanning all samples. Notes on the study in general: Among all four CD4+ subsets, Type 1 diabetes patients had TCRB CDR3s that were moderately but significantly shorter. Researchers reported that naive, central memory and Treg TCRB repertoires appeared more similar in patients than in healthy donors. HLA effects on TCRB rearrangement stayed unresolved here.

The authors reverse transcribed all of the isolated RNA, so sequencing captured expressed TCRB transcripts. The method was immunoSEQ multiplex PCR; TCRdb's version includes in-frame clones alone and lacks a portion of them. The sample carries 130,000 to 150,000 clones, about 13% recorded once. CD45RO/CCR7/CD25/CD127/CD95/CD27 separated CD4+ naive, central memory, regulatory and stem cell-like memory cells by sorting. This clone turned up a few times. Its antigen is unknown. The TCR comes from a man aged 18 to 30 with type 1 diabetes. Sequencing used central memory CD4+ T cells from blood.

DNA of the CDR3: TGTGCCAGCAGCCCAGTGGGGGTCCCGTACTACGAGCAGTACTTC. The encoded protein is CASSPVGVPYYEQYF. The chain has TRBV11-3 and TRBJ2-7, with D perhaps matching TRBD1 or TRBD2 (5 bases each). The germline V and J ends were trimmed by 5 bases and 3 bases, with 17 bases remaining between them. The germline V gene encodes CDR1 SGHNT and CDR2 YENEEA. This CDR3 is 15 amino acids long.